These T cell receptor beta chains were read from a single sample in a study of blood T cell repertoires in COVID-19. The data were produced by immunoSEQ multiplex PCR, yet TCRdb's version contains in-frame clones alone and is incomplete. This table holds 75,000 to 95,000 clones, over 80% found once. Sequencing was carried out using peripheral blood. These receptors all stem from a man older than 75 with active or convalescent COVID-19. Each CDR3 is given with its conserved first and last residue. D genes are given only for firm matches. Clone size is stated in some rows and not others, as once, few, many or a class when expanded.

TRBJ2-3 TRBV11-3 TRBD2 once 15 TGTGCCAGCAGCCAACAGGGACTAGTGGGAGATACGCAGTATTTT CASSQQGLVGDTQYF
TRBJ1-6 TRBV6-5 TRBD1 . 13 TGTGCCAGCACGGGACAGGGGAGCTCACCCCTCCACTTT CASTGQGSSPLHF
TRBJ1-5 TRBV29-1 TRBD1 . 14 TGCAGCGCTACTCAGGGGGGCGGCGATCAGCCCCAGCATTTT CSATQGGGDQPQHF
TRBJ2-3 TRBV3-1/TRBV3-2 . . 14 TGTGCCAGCAGCCAAGGGAGGCCCACTCATACGCAGTATTTT CASSQGRPTHTQYF
TRBJ2-5 TRBV24-1 TRBD2 once 17 TGTGCCACCAGTGATCCCGGACTAGCGGGAGGTAGTGAGACCCAGTACTTC CATSDPGLAGGSETQYF
TRBJ1-4 TRBV5-1 . . 13 TGCGCCAGCAGCTTGGCCGGGGAACCAAAACTGTTTTTT CASSLAGEPKLFF
TRBJ2-2 TRBV28 . . 16 TGTGCCAGCAGTTTAACAGTCGGCAGGAACACCGGGGAGCTGTTTTTT CASSLTVGRNTGELFF
TRBJ2-5 TRBV15 TRBD1 . 15 TGTGCCACCAGCAGAGAATTGACAGGGGGGGAGACCCAGTACTTC CATSRELTGGETQYF
TRBJ1-4 TRBV19 . . 13 TGTGCCACTTCCGGGGGGCTCAGTGAAAAACTGTTTTTT CATSGGLSEKLFF
TRBJ2-5 TRBV19 TRBD2 . 15 TGTGCCAGCCGGACTAGCGGGGGGGCCAGGGAGACCCAGTACTTC CASRTSGGARETQYF
TRBJ1-2 TRBV7-9 . . 12 TGTGCCAGCAGCCCCCAGGGCTATGGCTACACCTTC CASSPQGYGYTF
TRBJ2-2 TRBV14 . . 16 TGTGCCAGCAGCCAAGAACTACTAGCCCACACCGGGGAGCTGTTTTTT CASSQELLAHTGELFF
TRBJ1-2 TRBV9 . . 12 TGTGCCAGCAGCGCCCCCATGGCCGGCTACACCTTC CASSAPMAGYTF
TRBJ2-1 TRBV18 TRBD2 . 15 TGTGCCAGCTCACAGACCGGGACTAGCGAGAATGAGCAGTTCTTC CASSQTGTSENEQFF
TRBJ2-5 TRBV12-3/TRBV12-4 . . 13 TGTGCCAGCAGCACAGACCCAAAACAGACCCAGTACTTC CASSTDPKQTQYF
TRBJ2-1 TRBV30 TRBD1 . 12 TGTGCCTTTAACAGGGGCCCTGGGGAGCAGTTCTTC CAFNRGPGEQFF
TRBJ2-5 TRBV5-1 . once 14 TGCGCCAGCATACCCACCTCGGGAGTGGAGACCCAGTACTTC CASIPTSGVETQYF
TRBJ2-3 TRBV3-1/TRBV3-2 . . 15 TGTGCCAGCAGCCAATCCGGCAGGGGCACAGATACGCAGTATTTT CASSQSGRGTDTQYF
TRBJ2-3 TRBV5-4 TRBD2 . 16 TGTGCCAGCAGCTTCCCTTCTAGCGGGCGTCGCGGGACGCAGTATTTT CASSFPSSGRRGTQYF
TRBJ1-5 TRBV23-1 . . 18 TGCGCCAGCAGTCCGGGGGTCGAGCGTGGAGGGGCTCGTGGGCCCCAGCATTTT CASSPGVERGGARGPQHF
TRBJ2-3 TRBV19 TRBD1 . 15 TGTGCCAGTAGAATGGGACAGAACTTCGTAGATACGCAGTATTTT CASRMGQNFVDTQYF
TRBJ2-6 TRBV18 . once 16 TGTGCCAGCTCAGCTTCAAGGAGCTCTGGGGCCAACGTCCTGACTTTC CASSASRSSGANVLTF
TRBJ2-1 TRBV27 TRBD2 . 15 TGTGCCAGCCGAAGAGGGACTAGGGGGTTTCATCAGCAGTTCTTC CASRRGTRGFHQQFF
TRBJ2-3 TRBV5-6 TRBD2 . 16 TGTGCCAGCAGCTTCAACCCTAGCGGACGCACAGATACGCAGTATTTT CASSFNPSGRTDTQYF
TRBJ2-2 TRBV6-4 TRBD2 once 18 TGTGCCAGCAGTGACTCGATTTTAGCGGGAGGGAACACCGGGGAGCTGTTTTTT CASSDSILAGGNTGELFF
TRBJ2-2 TRBV7-2 TRBD2 . 15 TGTGCCAGCAGCCATGGGACTAGCGTCACCGGGGAGCTGTTTTTT CASSHGTSVTGELFF
TRBJ1-1 TRBV5-1 . few 12 TGCGCCAGCAGCTTGGGGGCTACTGAAGCTTTCTTT CASSLGATEAFF
TRBJ1-4 TRBV5-1 TRBD1 . 16 TGCGCCAGCAGCTCTACGCCGGGACAGCAGTTCGAAAAACTGTTTTTT CASSSTPGQQFEKLFF
TRBJ2-1 TRBV2 TRBD2 . 16 TGTGCCAGCAAGAAGGCCGGGACTAGCGCCTACAATGAGCAGTTCTTC CASKKAGTSAYNEQFF
TRBJ1-5 TRBV28 TRBD1 . 14 TGTGCCAGCAGCACGACAGGGGTGGGGGAGCCCCAGCATTTT CASSTTGVGEPQHF
TRBJ2-2 TRBV29-1 TRBD2 . 14 TGCAGCGTAGGGGACTACTCGAGCACCGGGGAGCTGTTTTTT CSVGDYSSTGELFF
TRBJ2-3 TRBV10-3 TRBD1 . 16 TGTGCCATCAGCAGACAACAGGGGGGTCGGACAGATACGCAGTATTTT CAISRQQGGRTDTQYF
TRBJ1-1 TRBV5-6 . . 14 TGTGCCAGCAGCTTTCTTACCCGGGGGACTGAAGCTTTCTTT CASSFLTRGTEAFF
TRBJ2-3 TRBV6-5 . . 14 TGTGCCAGCAGTCTCAGGGGCAAGTCAGATACGCAGTATTTT CASSLRGKSDTQYF
TRBJ1-1 TRBV5-1 TRBD1 . 18 TGCGCCAGCAGCCGCGGGCCGGGACAGGGGGCAGGTAGCACTGAAGCTTTCTTT CASSRGPGQGAGSTEAFF
TRBJ1-4 TRBV25-1 TRBD1 once 17 TGTGCCAGCAGTGGCGGGACAGGGGGCCGGTCTAATGAAAAACTGTTTTTT CASSGGTGGRSNEKLFF
TRBJ1-4 TRBV29-1 . . 11 TGCAGCGCCGGGACATTCGATAAACTGTTTTTT CSAGTFDKLFF
TRBJ1-5 TRBV7-2 . many 16 TGTGCCAGCAGCTTTCAGGGGACAACTAGCAATCAGCCCCAGCATTTT CASSFQGTTSNQPQHF
TRBJ2-3 TRBV14 TRBD2 . 17 TGTGCCAGCAGCTCGGGGGCGGGAGGGGTGAGCACAGATACGCAGTATTTT CASSSGAGGVSTDTQYF
TRBJ2-1 TRBV20-1 . once 11 TGCAGTGCACCCCGACAGGAGAAGCAGTTCTTC CSAPRQEKQFF
TRBJ1-4 TRBV5-5 . . 14 TGTGCCAGCAGCATACAGGGAGGGAATGAAAAACTGTTTTTT CASSIQGGNEKLFF
TRBJ1-4 TRBV5-1 . . 14 TGCGCCAGCAGCCTGGACCCTAGCGGTGAAAAACTGTTTTTT CASSLDPSGEKLFF
TRBJ2-5 TRBV19 TRBD2 . 14 TGTGCCACTTCCATAGCGGGAGCGGGGGAGACCCAGTACTTC CATSIAGAGETQYF
TRBJ1-2 TRBV6-5 TRBD1 . 15 TGTGCCAGCAGTTACTTCGACAGGGGTCTCTATGGCTACACCTTC CASSYFDRGLYGYTF
TRBJ2-5 TRBV10-1 . once 13 TGCGCCAGCAGTATCGGGGGGCCCGAGACCCAGTACTTC CASSIGGPETQYF
TRBJ2-3 TRBV5-1 TRBD2 many 16 TGCGCCAGCAGCTTGACTAGCGGGAGGGGGCAAGATACGCAGTATTTT CASSLTSGRGQDTQYF
TRBJ2-2 TRBV28 . . 14 TGTGCCAGCAGTGGGACTCCTAACACCGGGGAGCTGTTTTTT CASSGTPNTGELFF
TRBJ1-3 TRBV29-1 . . 14 TGCAGCGTTGAAGACAGTAACTCTGGAAACACCATATATTTT CSVEDSNSGNTIYF
TRBJ1-2 TRBV5-1 . . 17 TGCGCCAGCAGCTTATGGCAGGGACACGGCGCTTTCTATGGCTACACCTTC CASSLWQGHGAFYGYTF
TRBJ1-3 TRBV2 . . 16 TGTGCCAGCAGTGAAATAGGGAGGGGATCCGGAAACACCATATATTTT CASSEIGRGSGNTIYF
TRBJ1-1 TRBV5-1 . few 12 TGCGCCAGCAGCTTGGGGAGCACTGAAGCTTTCTTT CASSLGSTEAFF
TRBJ1-5 TRBV9 . . 15 TGTGCCAGCAGCGTAGGCCCCCAGGGGAATCAGCCCCAGCATTTT CASSVGPQGNQPQHF
TRBJ1-1 TRBV5-1 . . 15 TGCGCCAGCAGCTTGTTTCTGACAGCGAACACTGAAGCTTTCTTT CASSLFLTANTEAFF